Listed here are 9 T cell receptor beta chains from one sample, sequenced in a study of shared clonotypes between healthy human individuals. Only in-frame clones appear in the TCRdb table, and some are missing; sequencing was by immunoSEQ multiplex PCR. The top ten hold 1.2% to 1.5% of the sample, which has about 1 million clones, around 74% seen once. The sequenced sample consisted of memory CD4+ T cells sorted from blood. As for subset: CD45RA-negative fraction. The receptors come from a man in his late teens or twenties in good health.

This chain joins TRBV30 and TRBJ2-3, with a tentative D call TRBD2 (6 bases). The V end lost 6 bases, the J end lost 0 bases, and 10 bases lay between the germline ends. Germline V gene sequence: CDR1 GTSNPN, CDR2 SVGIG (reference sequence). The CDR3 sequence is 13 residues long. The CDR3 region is CACPGTSTDTQYF. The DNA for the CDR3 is TGTGCCTGCCCAGGGACTAGCACAGATACGCAGTATTTT. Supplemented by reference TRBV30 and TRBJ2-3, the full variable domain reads SQTIHQWPATLVQPVGSPLSLECTVEGTSNPNLYWYRQAAGRGLQLLFYSVGIGQISSEVPQNLSASRPQDRQFILSSKKLLLSDSGFYLCACPGTSTDTQYFGPGTRLTVL.

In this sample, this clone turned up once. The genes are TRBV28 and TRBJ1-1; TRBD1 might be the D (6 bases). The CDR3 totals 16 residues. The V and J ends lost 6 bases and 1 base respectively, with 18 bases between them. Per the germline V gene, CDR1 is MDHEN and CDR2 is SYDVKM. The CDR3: CASSKSTGYGNTEAFF. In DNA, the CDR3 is TGTGCCAGCAGCAAATCGACAGGATACGGGAACACTGAAGCTTTCTTT.

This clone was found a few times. Here the CDR3 DNA reads TGCGCCAGCAGCTTGAAAGGGGTCTTGGGGAATGAGCAGTTCTTC. This sequence encodes CASSLKGVLGNEQFF. The V call is TRBV5-1, the J call TRBJ2-1, with D tentatively TRBD1 (5 bases). This CDR3 spans 15 amino acids. Between the trimmed V and J ends, which lost 1 base and 7 bases, there was a span of 15 bases. Germline values: CDR1 SGHRS, CDR2 YFSETQ.

For the CDR3, the DNA is TGTGCCAGCAGTGTCCGACAGGTACGGTTATGGCCCCAGCATTTT. Translated, it gives CASSVRQVRLWPQHF. The chain employs TRBV28 and TRBJ1-5; D perhaps matches TRBD1 (6 bases). The CDR3 loop spans 15 amino acids. CDR1 is MDHEN and CDR2 is SYDVKM in the germline V gene. V lost 5 bases, J lost 9 bases, and 20 bases lay in between.

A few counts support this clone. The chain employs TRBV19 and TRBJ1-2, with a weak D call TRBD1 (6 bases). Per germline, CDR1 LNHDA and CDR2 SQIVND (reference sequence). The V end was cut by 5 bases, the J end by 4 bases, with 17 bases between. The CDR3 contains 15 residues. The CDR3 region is CASSARTGTSYGYTF. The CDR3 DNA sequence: TGTGCCAGTAGTGCTCGAACCGGGACAAGCTATGGCTACACCTTC.

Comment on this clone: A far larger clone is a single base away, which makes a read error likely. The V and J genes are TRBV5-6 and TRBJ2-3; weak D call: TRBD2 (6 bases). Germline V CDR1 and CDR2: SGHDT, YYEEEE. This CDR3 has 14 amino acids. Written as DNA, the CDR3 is TGTGCCGGCAGCCTTAGTAGGAGGGCAGATACGCAGTATTTT. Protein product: CAGSLSRRADTQYF.

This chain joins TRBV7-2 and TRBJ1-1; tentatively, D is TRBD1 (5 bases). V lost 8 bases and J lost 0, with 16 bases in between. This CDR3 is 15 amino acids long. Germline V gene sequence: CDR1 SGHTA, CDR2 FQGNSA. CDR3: CASGMRGSMNTEAFF. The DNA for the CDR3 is TGTGCCAGCGGAATGAGGGGAAGCATGAACACTGAAGCTTTCTTT.

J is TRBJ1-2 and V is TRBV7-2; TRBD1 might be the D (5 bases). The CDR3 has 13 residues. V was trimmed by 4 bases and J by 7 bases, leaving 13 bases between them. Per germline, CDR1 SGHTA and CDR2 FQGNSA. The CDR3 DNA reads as TGTGCCAGCAGCTCTCAGGGTTACGGTGGCTACACCTTC. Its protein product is CASSSQGYGGYTF.

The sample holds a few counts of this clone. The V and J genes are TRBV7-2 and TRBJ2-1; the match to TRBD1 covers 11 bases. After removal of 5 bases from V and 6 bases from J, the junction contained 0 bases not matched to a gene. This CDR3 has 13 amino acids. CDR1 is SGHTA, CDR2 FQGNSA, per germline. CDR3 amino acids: CASSGTGGNEQFF. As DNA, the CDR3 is TGTGCCAGCAGCGGGACAGGGGGCAATGAGCAGTTCTTC.